This is a list of T cell receptor beta chains from one sample in a study of spatial heterogeneity in lung cancer. MiXCR, applied by TCRdb to the 5' RACE reads, yields one record per CDR3 protein. The table includes under 100,000 distinct CDR3 sequences, around 9% detected once. The material sequenced was PBMCs, taken at surgery. Every receptor here comes from a male donor with early-stage non-small cell lung cancer. Each CDR3 is given with its conserved first and last residue. Fields, in order: J gene, clone size, D gene, V gene, CDR3 protein, CDR3 DNA. A D gene is named only where the DNA matches it firmly. Some rows mark clone size as missing; the rest say once, few, many or name a class of expanded clone.

J gene: TRBJ2-7
clone size: few
D gene: TRBD1
V gene: TRBV3-1
CDR3 protein: CASSLPGTGGVEQYF
CDR3 DNA: TGTGCCAGCAGCCTGCCCGGGACAGGGGGCGTCGAGCAGTACTTC

J gene: TRBJ2-1
clone size: few
D gene: TRBD2
V gene: TRBV3-1
CDR3 protein: CASSQTGTRGLSEQFF
CDR3 DNA: TGTGCCAGCAGCCAAACCGGGACTAGGGGTTTAAGTGAGCAGTTCTTC

J gene: TRBJ2-3
clone size: NA
D gene: TRBD2
V gene: TRBV7-9
CDR3 protein: CASSLTGLAGSDTQYF
CDR3 DNA: TGTGCCAGCAGCTTAACGGGACTAGCGGGGTCAGATACGCAGTATTTT

J gene: TRBJ2-2
clone size: many
D gene: TRBD2
V gene: TRBV27
CDR3 protein: CASSIAGAGGRELFF
CDR3 DNA: TGTGCGAGCTCTATCGCGGGAGCGGGAGGCCGGGAGCTGTTTTTT

J gene: TRBJ2-2
clone size: NA
D gene: NA
V gene: TRBV11-2
CDR3 protein: CASSFDTANTGELFF
CDR3 DNA: TGTGCCAGCAGCTTCGACACAGCCAACACCGGGGAGCTGTTTTTT

J gene: TRBJ2-3
clone size: NA
D gene: NA
V gene: TRBV7-9
CDR3 protein: CASSFPGVSPQYF
CDR3 DNA: TGTGCCAGCAGCTTCCCCGGGGTTTCTCCGCAGTATTTT

J gene: TRBJ2-7
clone size: many
D gene: NA
V gene: TRBV6-6
CDR3 protein: CASSYQGNYEQYF
CDR3 DNA: TGTGCCAGCAGTTACCAGGGAAATTACGAGCAGTACTTC

J gene: TRBJ2-3
clone size: many
D gene: TRBD2
V gene: TRBV4-3
CDR3 protein: CASSPRRASGGLDTQYF
CDR3 DNA: TGCGCCAGCAGCCCCCGGCGGGCTAGCGGGGGGTTGGATACGCAGTATTTT

J gene: TRBJ2-5
clone size: few
D gene: NA
V gene: TRBV12-3/TRBV12-4
CDR3 protein: CASSPPWGETQYF
CDR3 DNA: TGTGCCAGCAGCCCTCCCTGGGGAGAGACCCAGTACTTC

J gene: TRBJ2-3
clone size: NA
D gene: TRBD2
V gene: TRBV20-1
CDR3 protein: CSARDRRTSGRDTQYF
CDR3 DNA: TGCAGTGCTAGAGATCGACGGACTAGCGGGAGAGATACGCAGTATTTT

J gene: TRBJ2-2
clone size: many
D gene: NA
V gene: TRBV7-2
CDR3 protein: CASSHGLRSTGELFF
CDR3 DNA: TGTGCCAGCAGCCATGGACTGCGCTCCACCGGGGAGCTGTTTTTT

J gene: TRBJ2-1
clone size: many
D gene: NA
V gene: TRBV29-1
CDR3 protein: CSGTVGSYEQFF
CDR3 DNA: TGCAGCGGGACAGTTGGGAGCTATGAGCAGTTCTTC

J gene: TRBJ2-3
clone size: few
D gene: NA
V gene: TRBV9
CDR3 protein: CASSVEDRSTDTQYF
CDR3 DNA: TGTGCCAGCAGCGTAGAAGACAGAAGCACAGATACGCAGTATTTT

J gene: TRBJ2-2
clone size: NA
D gene: TRBD2
V gene: TRBV10-3
CDR3 protein: CAISALADTGELFF
CDR3 DNA: TGTGCCATCAGTGCACTAGCGGACACCGGGGAGCTGTTTTTT

J gene: TRBJ2-7
clone size: NA
D gene: NA
V gene: TRBV6-2/TRBV6-3
CDR3 protein: CASSYPQNQQYF
CDR3 DNA: TGTGCCAGCAGTTACCCCCAGAACCAGCAGTACTTC

J gene: TRBJ2-5
clone size: NA
D gene: TRBD2
V gene: TRBV5-1
CDR3 protein: CASSPGLAEQETQYF
CDR3 DNA: TGCGCCAGCAGCCCAGGACTAGCGGAACAAGAGACCCAGTACTTC

J gene: TRBJ1-4
clone size: NA
D gene: NA
V gene: TRBV11-2
CDR3 protein: CASSFGGSANEKLFF
CDR3 DNA: TGTGCCAGCAGCTTCGGGGGGTCGGCTAATGAAAAACTGTTTTTT

J gene: TRBJ1-4
clone size: NA
D gene: NA
V gene: TRBV28
CDR3 protein: CASSQQESVNEKLFF
CDR3 DNA: TGTGCCAGCAGTCAACAGGAGTCCGTTAATGAAAAACTGTTTTTT

J gene: TRBJ2-7
clone size: many
D gene: TRBD1
V gene: TRBV13
CDR3 protein: CASSLWTGQGEQYF
CDR3 DNA: TGTGCCAGCAGCTTATGGACGGGACAGGGAGAGCAGTACTTC

J gene: TRBJ2-3
clone size: NA
D gene: TRBD2
V gene: TRBV30
CDR3 protein: CAWVGLANTDTQYF
CDR3 DNA: TGTGCCTGGGTTGGACTAGCGAACACAGATACGCAGTATTTT

J gene: TRBJ2-5
clone size: few
D gene: TRBD2
V gene: TRBV7-3
CDR3 protein: CASSLTAGARETQYF
CDR3 DNA: TGTGCCAGCAGCTTAACAGCGGGAGCGCGAGAGACCCAGTACTTC

J gene: TRBJ1-5
clone size: many
D gene: TRBD1
V gene: TRBV5-1
CDR3 protein: CASSLGQGAGQPQHF
CDR3 DNA: TGCGCCAGCAGCTTAGGACAGGGGGCCGGGCAGCCCCAGCATTTT

J gene: TRBJ1-2
clone size: NA
D gene: TRBD1
V gene: TRBV10-3
CDR3 protein: CATETGGGYGYTF
CDR3 DNA: TGTGCCACCGAAACAGGGGGGGGCTATGGCTACACCTTC

J gene: TRBJ2-5
clone size: NA
D gene: NA
V gene: TRBV5-1
CDR3 protein: CASSIGVGETQYF
CDR3 DNA: TGCGCCAGCAGCATTGGAGTTGGAGAGACCCAGTACTTC

J gene: TRBJ1-1
clone size: many
D gene: NA
V gene: TRBV29-1
CDR3 protein: CSVSIDIYTEAFF
CDR3 DNA: TGCAGCGTATCCATTGATATTTACACTGAAGCTTTCTTT

J gene: TRBJ2-2
clone size: NA
D gene: NA
V gene: TRBV7-8
CDR3 protein: CASSLDAGELFF
CDR3 DNA: TGTGCCAGCAGCTTAGACGCCGGGGAGCTGTTTTTT

J gene: TRBJ1-5
clone size: many
D gene: TRBD1
V gene: TRBV28
CDR3 protein: CASSLFGTGGSQPQHF
CDR3 DNA: TGTGCCAGCAGTTTATTCGGGACAGGGGGAAGTCAGCCCCAGCATTTT

J gene: TRBJ2-6
clone size: many
D gene: NA
V gene: TRBV7-2
CDR3 protein: CASSSGSSGANVLTF
CDR3 DNA: TGTGCCAGCAGCTCCGGGAGCTCTGGGGCCAACGTCCTGACTTTC

J gene: TRBJ2-3
clone size: NA
D gene: NA
V gene: TRBV11-2
CDR3 protein: CASSFEGNPTDTQYF
CDR3 DNA: TGTGCCAGCAGCTTCGAGGGCAACCCCACAGATACGCAGTATTTT

J gene: TRBJ2-2
clone size: few
D gene: NA
V gene: TRBV28
CDR3 protein: CASEIGGTGELFF
CDR3 DNA: TGTGCCAGCGAGATAGGGGGAACCGGGGAGCTGTTTTTT

J gene: TRBJ2-5
clone size: NA
D gene: NA
V gene: TRBV18
CDR3 protein: CASSPPAKEETQYF
CDR3 DNA: TGTGCCAGCTCACCACCGGCCAAGGAAGAGACCCAGTACTTC

J gene: TRBJ2-3
clone size: many
D gene: NA
V gene: TRBV7-2
CDR3 protein: CASSTADTQYF
CDR3 DNA: TGTGCCAGCAGCACAGCAGATACGCAGTATTTT

J gene: TRBJ2-7
clone size: few
D gene: NA
V gene: TRBV28
CDR3 protein: CASAERRGRTYEQYF
CDR3 DNA: TGTGCCAGCGCGGAGAGGAGGGGGCGGACCTACGAGCAGTACTTC

J gene: TRBJ2-2
clone size: few
D gene: NA
V gene: TRBV2
CDR3 protein: CASSEMGPANTGELFF
CDR3 DNA: TGTGCCAGCAGTGAAATGGGGCCCGCGAACACCGGGGAGCTGTTTTTT

J gene: TRBJ2-4
clone size: many
D gene: NA
V gene: TRBV3-1
CDR3 protein: CASSQDYGLETKNIQYF
CDR3 DNA: TGTGCCAGCAGCCAAGATTACGGGTTAGAAACCAAAAACATTCAGTACTTC

J gene: TRBJ2-1
clone size: many
D gene: NA
V gene: TRBV5-1
CDR3 protein: CASSLTGGYNEQFF
CDR3 DNA: TGCGCCAGCAGCCTGACAGGCGGGTACAATGAGCAGTTCTTC

J gene: TRBJ2-2
clone size: few
D gene: NA
V gene: TRBV6-2/TRBV6-3
CDR3 protein: CASSYSPRGTGELFF
CDR3 DNA: TGTGCCAGCAGTTACTCGCCCAGGGGTACCGGGGAGCTGTTTTTT